These 7 T cell receptor beta chains were sequenced from one sample in a study of blood T cell dynamics during melanoma immunotherapy (dated by TCRdb to the early 2020s). The time point label on this specimen signifies: pre-treatment baseline. Library method: the immunoSEQ multiplex PCR assay. In TCRdb, the immuneACCESS table is reduced to in-frame sequences with V and J assigned. These tables do not hold every clone; where another copy was compared, an unresolved V gene accounts for under half, and the others remain unexplained. This sample's listing comprises around 20 clones. Sequences were derived from cell-free DNA from blood, sampled from a patient treated with checkpoint blockade. The cell subset or site label corresponds to: plasma cell-free DNA. Source of these receptors: a human donor with melanoma.

This chain links TRBV28 with TRBJ2-7, with a weak D call TRBD1 (5 bases). This CDR3 has 14 residues. The V gene's germline CDR1 is MDHEN and CDR2 SYDVKM. Trimming removed 4 bases at V and 2 bases at J, with 12 bases between. CDR3 residues: CASSSFRAPYEQYF. CDR3 sequence (DNA): TGTGCCAGCAGTTCGTTCAGGGCCCCCTACGAGCAGTACTTC.

This chain connects TRBV19 to TRBJ1-2; 8 bases fit TRBD1. The CDR3 contains 14 residues. With 5 bases clipped from V and 3 bases from J, the junction kept 5 bases outside the gene matches. The germline V gene has CDR1 LNHDA and CDR2 SQIVND (reference sequence). CDR3 sequence: CASSPDRAHYGYTF. The CDR3 DNA reads TGTGCCAGTAGTCCGGACAGGGCCCACTATGGCTACACCTTC.

This clone was seen a single time. No conserved phenylalanine or tryptophan ends this CDR3, so it is likely a read error. The DNA is omitted, as the CDR3 cannot be located on it reliably, and the CDR3 follows TCRdb's listing. The chain recombines TRBV8-2 with TRBJ2-6. TRBV8-2 is reported as a pseudogene. The CDR3 comprises 12 residues, both ends counted. CDR3 sequence reads: CGRETRITQSRA.

This chain uses TRBV9 with TRBJ2-1; 11 nucleotides match TRBD2. Trimming took 3 bases from V and 4 from J; bases not matched to a gene: 6. The CDR3 loop spans 16 amino acids. Germline loops: CDR1 SGDLS, CDR2 YYNGEE. CDR3 region: CASSARLAGSYNEQFF. The CDR3 nucleotides are TGTGCCAGCAGCGCGCGACTAGCGGGGAGTTACAATGAGCAGTTCTTC.

This sequence joins TRBV27 and TRBJ2-1, with 8 bases matching TRBD2. The CDR3 covers 18 residues. Trimming cost V 2 bases and J 5 bases; bases outside gene matches: 14. CDR1 is MNHEY and CDR2 is SMNVEV in the germline V gene (reference sequence). The CDR3 loop is CASSLTGGSPGPDNEQFF. CDR3 DNA: TGTGCCAGCAGTTTAACGGGAGGGTCTCCTGGCCCCGACAATGAGCAGTTCTTC.

V and J are TRBV12-5 and TRBJ2-6; TRBD1 is a possible D gene (5 bases). This CDR3 contains 15 residues. V gave up 5 bases and J gave up 5 bases, with 13 bases separating them. Germline assignment: CDR1 LGHNT and CDR2 FRNRAP. The CDR3 region has the DNA TGTGCTAGTGGTGCAGGACAAAGTCGGGCCAACGTCCTGACTTTC. As protein: CASGAGQSRANVLTF.

This chain links TRBV28 with TRBJ1-2, with 7 bases that match TRBD1. After removal of 4 bases from V and 9 bases from J, the junction contained 11 bases not matched to a gene. The germline gives CDR1 MDHEN, CDR2 SYDVKM. The CDR3 length is 14 residues. In nucleotides, the CDR3 is TGTGCCAGCAGTTACGACCCTCAGGGGGGAAGCTACACCTTC. As protein: CASSYDPQGGSYTF.